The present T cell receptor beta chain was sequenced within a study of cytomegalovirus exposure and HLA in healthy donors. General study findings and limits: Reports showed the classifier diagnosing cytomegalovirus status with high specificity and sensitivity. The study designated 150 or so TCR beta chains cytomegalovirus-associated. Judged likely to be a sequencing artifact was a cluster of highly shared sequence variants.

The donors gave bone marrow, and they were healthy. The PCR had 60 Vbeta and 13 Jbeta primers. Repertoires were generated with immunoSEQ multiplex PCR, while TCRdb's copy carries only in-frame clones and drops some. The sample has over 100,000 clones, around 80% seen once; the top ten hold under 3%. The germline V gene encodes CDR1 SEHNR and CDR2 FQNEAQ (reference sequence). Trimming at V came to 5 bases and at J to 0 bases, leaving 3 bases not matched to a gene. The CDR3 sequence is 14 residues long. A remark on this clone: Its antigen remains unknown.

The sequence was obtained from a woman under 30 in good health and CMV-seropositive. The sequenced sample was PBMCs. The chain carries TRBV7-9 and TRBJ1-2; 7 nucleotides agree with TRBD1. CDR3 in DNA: TGTGCCAGCAGCCGGACAGGACCTAACTATGGCTACACCTTC. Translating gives CASSRTGPNYGYTF.